Given below is one T cell receptor (beta chain) in context. RNA transcripts provided the source from which TCR beta CDR3 regions were amplified. The HTBI set primed first-round TCR CDR3 RT-PCR. TCRdb analysed the multiplex PCR reads with MiXCR anew, one entry per CDR3 protein. This sample yields some 760,000 distinct CDR3 sequences, of which 13% to 15% are seen a single time; 10% belongs to the top ten. Stable hyperthyroidism: no ophthalmopathy progression over 18 months of follow-up. This specimen comes from a study of T cells in Graves' hyperthyroidism and ophthalmopathy. The CDR3 totals 17 residues. V dropped 0 bases and J dropped 4 bases, with 15 bases sitting between them. Germline-derived CDR1 and CDR2 are SGHDN and FVKESK.

The rearrangement joins TRBV14 to TRBJ2-2; D gene unclear. The specimen sequenced was blood. This receptor was obtained from a woman under 30 with Graves' hyperthyroidism. The CDR3 bases are TGTGCCAGCAGCCAAGATCTACTCACCGAACGCACCGGGGAGCTGTTTTTT. Residues: CASSQDLLTERTGELFF. Drawing the rest from reference TRBV14 and TRBJ2-2, the complete variable domain is EAGVTQFPSHSVIEKGQTVTLRCDPISGHDNLYWYRRVMGKEIKFLLHFVKESKQDESGMPNNRFLAERTGGTYSTLKVQPAELEDSGVYFCASSQDLLTERTGELFFGEGSRLTVL.